Below are 29 T cell receptor beta chains sequenced from a single sample in a study of CD8+ T cells in alopecia areata. Sequencing templates came from extracted RNA that was reverse transcribed into cDNA. Data came from immunoSEQ multiplex PCR; TCRdb stores just in-frame clones and leaves some out. Here the sample spans 140,000 or so clones, approximately 50% being singletons. The material sequenced was CD4+ T cells sorted from blood, taken at week 0. These receptors were taken from a human donor with alopecia areata.

The V call is TRBV29-1, the J call TRBJ2-7; 13 bases align to TRBD2. The CDR3 loop spans 13 amino acids. V lost 4 bases, J lost 7 bases, and 4 bases stayed unmatched. Germline values: CDR1 SQVTM, CDR2 ANQGSEA. CDR3 in amino acids: CSVGTSGSKEQYF. In nucleotides, the CDR3 is TGCAGCGTTGGGACTAGCGGGAGTAAAGAGCAGTACTTC.

The V gene is TRBV29-1, the J gene TRBJ2-7; possibly TRBD1 or TRBD2 for D (5 bases each). Germline CDR1 and CDR2: SQVTM and ANQGSEA. The CDR3 has 14 amino acids. With 4 bases removed from V and 4 bases from J, the gap between germline ends came to 17 bases. The CDR3: CSVGASTGAYEQYF. CDR3 sequence (DNA): TGCAGCGTTGGGGCATCTACCGGGGCATACGAGCAGTACTTC.

This chain links TRBV2 with TRBJ2-4; D call uncertain. Trimming took off 1 base at V and 3 bases at J, with 4 bases between the two ends. Germline V CDR1 and CDR2: SNHLY, FYNNEI. This CDR3 contains 13 residues. In DNA form, the CDR3 reads TGTGCCAGCAGTGAAGACGTCAAAAACATTCAGTACTTC. The encoded protein is CASSEDVKNIQYF.

This clone was recorded a few times. CDR3 sequence: CASSLTGGIQETQYF. The CDR3 nucleotides read TGTGCCAGCAGCTTAACCGGGGGGATCCAAGAGACCCAGTACTTC. The chain has TRBV7-2 and TRBJ2-5, with TRBD2 matching 7 bases. V gave up 2 bases and J gave up 1 base; unmatched junction bases: 4. Germline CDR1 SGHTA, CDR2 FQGNSA. The CDR3 is 15 residues long.

This rearrangement joins TRBV28 to TRBJ2-7; 13 nucleotides line up with TRBD2. The V and J ends lost 6 bases and 3 bases, in that order; junction bases with no gene match: 2. Germline lookup yields CDR1 MDHEN and CDR2 SYDVKM. The CDR3 has 14 amino acids. This CDR3 is CASSGTSGNYEQYF. The DNA of the CDR3 is TGTGCCAGCAGCGGGACTAGCGGGAACTACGAGCAGTACTTC.

The chain combines TRBV29-1 with TRBJ1-5, with 9 bases fitting TRBD1. This CDR3 has 12 amino acids. Germline trimming cut 5 bases from V and 6 bases from J; bases unmatched to any gene: 2. Germline V gene sequence: CDR1 SQVTM, CDR2 ANQGSEA. The CDR3 region is CSVKQGAQPQHF. CDR3 in DNA: TGCAGCGTTAAACAGGGGGCTCAGCCCCAGCATTTT.

This clone has more than one count but fewer than ten. The chain recombines TRBV19 with TRBJ2-1; a weak D match, TRBD1 (6 bases). Trimming shortened V by 11 bases and J by 4 bases, and 18 bases separated the two germline ends. This CDR3 comprises 14 residues. Germline V gene sequence: CDR1 LNHDA, CDR2 SQIVND (reference sequence). The CDR3 nucleotides read TGTGCCGCAGGTAGGGGGAGCAGTTACAATGAGCAGTTCTTC. Translated: CAAGRGSSYNEQFF.

This clone was observed a handful of times. The rearrangement links TRBV5-1 to TRBJ2-7; D is tentatively TRBD1 or TRBD2 (5 bases each). The CDR3 runs to 13 residues. The V gene's germline CDR1 is SGHRS and CDR2 YFSETQ. Trimming cost V 0 bases and J 6 bases, with 10 bases left between them. CDR3 DNA: TGCGCCAGCAGCTTGGAGAGGGGCGGCGAGCAGTACTTC. The encoded protein is CASSLERGGEQYF.

The chain combines TRBV29-1 with TRBJ2-1, with D perhaps TRBD2 (6 bases). V lost 3 bases and J lost 10, with 22 bases in between. This CDR3 is 15 amino acids long. CDR1 and CDR2 (germline): SQVTM, ANQGSEA. In nucleotides, the CDR3 is TGCAGCGTTGATAGTGGGCGGGGAGAAAAGGGAGAGCAGTTCTTC. As protein: CSVDSGRGEKGEQFF.

This chain connects TRBV25-1 to TRBJ2-2; no reliable D call. Germline V CDR1 and CDR2: MGHDK, SYGVNS. The CDR3 has 16 amino acids. V was pared by 4 bases and J by 5 bases, with 17 bases between. The CDR3 region has the DNA TGTGCCAGCAGTGGGGTCCGGGCAGGTCAAACCGGGGAGCTGTTTTTT. It encodes CASSGVRAGQTGELFF.

The V and J genes are TRBV7-9 and TRBJ2-7; TRBD2 matches at 11 bases. From germline, CDR1 is SEHNR and CDR2 FQNEAQ (reference sequence). The CDR3 is 15 amino acids. V shed 3 bases and J 6 bases; nucleotides not matched to a gene: 7. The CDR3 nucleotides are TGTGCCAGCAGCTTGGAGGGACTAGCGGCTCGCGAGCAGTACTTC. Translation: CASSLEGLAAREQYF.

The genes are TRBV30 and TRBJ1-3; D possibly corresponds to TRBD1 (6 bases). The V gene's germline CDR1 is GTSNPN and CDR2 SVGIG (reference sequence). Trimming pared 8 bases from V and 3 bases from J, leaving 11 bases between. The CDR3 has 12 amino acids. CDR3 nucleotide sequence: TGTGCCAGCGGGGGCTTTGGAAACACCATATATTTT. Its protein product is CASGGFGNTIYF.

The rearrangement joins TRBV29-1 to TRBJ1-3; 8 nucleotides agree with TRBD1. J lost 0 bases, V lost 4 bases, and 8 bases had no gene match. The length of the CDR3 is 16 residues. Germline CDR1 and CDR2: SQVTM and ANQGSEA. CDR3 loop: CSVGGDRGSSGNTIYF. CDR3 nucleotide sequence: TGCAGCGTTGGGGGCGACAGGGGAAGCTCTGGAAACACCATATATTTT. Filled out from reference TRBV29-1 and TRBJ1-3, the complete variable domain reads SAVISQKPSRDICQRGTSLTIQCQVDSQVTMMFWYRQQPGQSLTLIATANQGSEATYESGFVIDKFPISRPNLTFSTLTVSNMSPEDSSIYLCSVGGDRGSSGNTIYFGEGSWLTVV.

This rearrangement joins TRBV30 to TRBJ2-7; TRBD2 is a possible D gene (6 bases). Germline-derived CDR1 and CDR2 are GTSNPN and SVGIG (reference sequence). The CDR3 extends over 14 amino acids. Deletions cut 2 bases from V and 0 bases from J, with 11 bases between. CDR3 nucleotides: TGTGCCTGGAGTAAAGGGAGGAGCTCCTACGAGCAGTACTTC. The encoded protein is CAWSKGRSSYEQYF.

This clone appeared a single time. The rearrangement joins TRBV30 to TRBJ1-5; 10 bases are shared with TRBD1. CDR3 size: 16 residues. V gave up 2 bases and J gave up 4 bases; unmatched junction bases: 8. Germline values: CDR1 GTSNPN, CDR2 SVGIG (reference sequence). CDR3 sequence: CAWSPRTGGTNQPQHF. The DNA for the CDR3 is TGTGCCTGGAGTCCCAGGACAGGGGGAACAAATCAGCCCCAGCATTTT.

The rearrangement uses TRBV6-4 and TRBJ2-1, with D unclear. This CDR3 contains 12 residues. V lost 0 bases and J lost 10, with 7 bases in between. CDR1 MRHNA and CDR2 SNTAGT come from the germline V gene. CDR3 amino acids: CASSDSRREQFF. In DNA form, the CDR3 reads TGTGCCAGCAGTGACTCCCGCCGGGAGCAGTTCTTC.

The V call is TRBV15, the J call TRBJ2-7; D is unclear. This CDR3 comprises 12 residues. Germline V lookup: CDR1 LNHNV, CDR2 YYDKDF (reference sequence). Trimming cost V 1 base and J 1 base, with 2 bases left between them. CDR3 DNA: TGTGCCACCAGCAGAGTTTCCTACGAGCAGTACTTC. Translated, it gives CATSRVSYEQYF.

The gene calls are TRBV11-2 and TRBJ2-2; D ambiguous. Trimming took 4 bases from V and 6 from J, leaving 12 bases between them. The CDR3 runs to 14 residues. CDR1 and CDR2 from the germline V gene are SGHAT and FQNNGV. DNA of the CDR3: TGTGCCAGCAGCTCAAGACCGTCCTCCGGGGAGCTGTTTTTT. As protein: CASSSRPSSGELFF. Together with reference TRBV11-2 and TRBJ2-2, the CDR3 gives the full variable domain: EAGVAQSPRYKIIEKRQSVAFWCNPISGHATLYWYQQILGQGPKLLIQFQNNGVVDDSQLPKDRFSAERLKGVDSTLKIQPAKLEDSAVYLCASSSRPSSGELFFGEGSRLTVL.

The rearrangement uses TRBV28 and TRBJ1-1, with D uncertain. Germline V lookup: CDR1 MDHEN, CDR2 SYDVKM. This CDR3 contains 12 residues. V was cut by 2 bases and J by 4 bases, with 5 bases left in between. Written as DNA, the CDR3 is TGTGCCAGCAGTTTAGGCGTCACTGAAGCTTTCTTT. Protein product: CASSLGVTEAFF.

The J gene is TRBJ1-2, the V gene TRBV28; D remains ambiguous. V lost 5 bases, J lost 8 bases, and 18 bases lay in between. Germline V CDR1 and CDR2: MDHEN, SYDVKM. The CDR3 has 14 amino acids. The CDR3 sequence is CASSPTARRIGYTF. DNA for the CDR3: TGTGCCAGCAGTCCGACGGCCCGCCGGATCGGCTACACCTTC.

This rearrangement joins TRBV29-1 to TRBJ2-1, with TRBD1 matching over 9 bases. CDR1 and CDR2 from the germline V gene are SQVTM and ANQGSEA. The V segment lost 7 bases and the J segment 9 bases; nucleotides outside the gene matches: 4. The CDR3 sequence is 11 residues long. The CDR3 DNA follows: TGCAGCGCACAGGGGGCGCGTGAGCAGTTCTTC. Translating gives CSAQGAREQFF.

A few counts support this clone. This chain connects TRBV7-9 to TRBJ2-7; TRBD2 is a possible D gene (5 bases). Trimming left V 0 bases short and J 3 bases short, with 9 bases between. The CDR3 extends over 14 amino acids. Germline values: CDR1 SEHNR, CDR2 FQNEAQ (reference sequence). Here the CDR3 reads CASSLASGSYEQYF. In nucleotides, the CDR3 is TGTGCCAGCAGCTTAGCCAGCGGAAGCTACGAGCAGTACTTC.

This chain links TRBV27 with TRBJ1-2, with 9 positions matching TRBD1. The CDR3 contains 15 residues. J gave up 4 bases and V 4 bases, and 7 bases lay outside the gene matches. CDR1 and CDR2 from the germline V gene are MNHEY and SMNVEV (reference sequence). CDR3 nucleotides: TGTGCCAGCAGTTCCCCGGGACAGGGTGTCTATGGCTACACCTTC. It yields the protein CASSSPGQGVYGYTF.

This clone was detected only a few times. This sequence joins TRBV29-1 and TRBJ2-1, with TRBD2 identical over 8 bases. Unmatched junction bases numbered 12, after V lost 6 bases and J lost 8 bases. The CDR3 is 14 amino acids. CDR1 is SQVTM, CDR2 ANQGSEA, per germline. CDR3 in DNA: TGCAGCGTAGACCCGGGACTAGGTTTCGATGAGCAGTTCTTC. It codes for CSVDPGLGFDEQFF.

The rearrangement links TRBV4-3 to TRBJ2-4; D is unclear. The V gene's germline CDR1 is LGHNA and CDR2 YSLEER. V was cut by 1 base and J by 3 bases, with 4 bases left in between. This CDR3 region has 13 residues. The CDR3 is CASSQGSKNIQYF. In DNA form, the CDR3 reads TGCGCCAGCAGCCAAGGAAGCAAAAACATTCAGTACTTC.

The gene calls are TRBV28 and TRBJ1-1; 10 bases match TRBD1. With 5 bases clipped from V and 5 bases from J, the junction kept 8 bases outside the gene matches. The CDR3 length is 15 residues. Germline CDR1 MDHEN, CDR2 SYDVKM. DNA of the CDR3: TGTGCCAGCAGTGCGCCCGGGACAGGGGAGACTGAAGCTTTCTTT. Encoded protein: CASSAPGTGETEAFF.

This clone appeared many times. The V and J genes are TRBV6-6 and TRBJ2-3, with D maybe TRBD2 (6 bases). The germline gives CDR1 MNHNY, CDR2 SVGAGI (reference sequence). The CDR3 sequence is 14 residues long. V lost 5 bases, J lost 4 bases, and 13 bases lay in between. DNA of the CDR3: TGTGCCAGCAGTCCCGGGACTGACTCAGATACGCAGTATTTT. Its protein product is CASSPGTDSDTQYF.

This clone was observed a handful of times. V usage is TRBV7-2 and J usage is TRBJ2-5; TRBD2 matches at 7 bases. Germline-derived CDR1 and CDR2 are SGHTA and FQGNSA. After removal of 0 bases from V and 4 bases from J, the junction contained 11 bases not matched to a gene. There are 17 residues in the CDR3. CDR3 loop: CASSLALLGASGETQYF. The CDR3 nucleotides are TGTGCCAGCAGCTTAGCGTTATTAGGGGCTAGCGGAGAGACCCAGTACTTC.

In its sample, this clone was seen a few times. The V call is TRBV30, the J call TRBJ1-1, with TRBD1 matching over 9 bases. Germline V gene data show CDR1 as GTSNPN and CDR2 as SVGIG (reference sequence). The CDR3 runs 15 residues. The V and J ends lost 3 bases and 4 bases, in that order; junction bases with no gene match: 9. Here the CDR3 DNA reads TGTGCCTGGAGGCCACAGGGGGCGCTTAGCACTGAAGCTTTCTTT. This encodes CAWRPQGALSTEAFF.